This T cell receptor beta chain was captured by sequencing in a study of shared clonotypes between healthy human individuals. This clone is a singleton in its sample. Its antigen is currently unknown. Assay: immunoSEQ multiplex PCR; the TCRdb copy retains only in-frame clones and omits some. The table records about 320,000 clones, around 90% of them present only once. This CDR3 spans 14 amino acids. V lost 7 bases and J lost 3, with 13 bases in between. Per the germline V gene, CDR1 is SGHRS and CDR2 is YFSETQ. Study outcomes and limitations: The study found lower generation probabilities in non-shared clonotypes than in those shared by all four donors. When naive CD4 clonotypes were compared across a handful of donors, about 4.8% were shared. Estimated clonotype richness was generally higher in naive than memory subsets.

With CCR7-negative CD45RA+ TemRA cells, CD45RO+ cells were combined in CD8 memory. Sequencing was carried out using memory CD8+ T cells sorted from blood. The subset: CD45RO+ cells pooled with CCR7-negative TemRA cells. The chain employs TRBV5-1 and TRBJ1-4, with D tentatively TRBD1 (6 bases). The sequence came from a man younger than 35 in good health. CDR3 DNA: TGCGCCAGCCGGGGCGGGGGGCCTAATGAAAAACTGTTTTTT. Protein product: CASRGGGPNEKLFF.